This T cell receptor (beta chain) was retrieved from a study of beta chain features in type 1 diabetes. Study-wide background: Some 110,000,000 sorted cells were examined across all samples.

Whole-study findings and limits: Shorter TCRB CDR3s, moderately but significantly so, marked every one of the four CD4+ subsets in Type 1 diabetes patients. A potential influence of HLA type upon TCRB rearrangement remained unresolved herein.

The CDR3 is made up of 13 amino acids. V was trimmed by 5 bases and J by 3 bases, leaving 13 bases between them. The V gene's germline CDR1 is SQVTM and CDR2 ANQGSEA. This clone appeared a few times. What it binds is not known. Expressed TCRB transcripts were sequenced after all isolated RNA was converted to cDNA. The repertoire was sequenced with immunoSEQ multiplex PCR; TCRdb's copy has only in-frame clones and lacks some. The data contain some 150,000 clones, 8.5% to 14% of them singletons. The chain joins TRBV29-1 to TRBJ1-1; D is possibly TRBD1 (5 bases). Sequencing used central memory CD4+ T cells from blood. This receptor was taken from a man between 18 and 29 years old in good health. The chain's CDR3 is CSVRRGADTEAFF. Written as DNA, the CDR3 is TGCAGCGTTAGGAGGGGCGCGGACACTGAAGCTTTCTTT.